The sequence of this T cell receptor beta chain was determined in a study of blood T cells in healthy people across ages. It was with a sample-barcoded 5' primer and a J-beta primer mix that a second PCR of roughly 7 to 12 cycles was run. TCRdb reprocessed the 5' RACE reads with MiXCR, giving one entry per CDR3 protein. The profile covers over a million distinct CDR3 sequences, with 45% to 70% appearing a single time and roughly 7% taken by the ten largest. J gave up 1 base and V 5 bases, and 10 bases lay outside the gene matches. Per the germline V gene, CDR1 is SGHAT and CDR2 is FQNNGV. The CDR3 covers 16 residues.

Input material: blood. This clonotype originated in a man aged 18 to 29 in good health. J is TRBJ1-1 and V is TRBV11-2; 7 bases agree with TRBD1. CDR3 DNA: TGTGCCAGCAGCATTCCCCGACAGGGCCAGAACACTGAAGCTTTCTTT. This encodes CASSIPRQGQNTEAFF.